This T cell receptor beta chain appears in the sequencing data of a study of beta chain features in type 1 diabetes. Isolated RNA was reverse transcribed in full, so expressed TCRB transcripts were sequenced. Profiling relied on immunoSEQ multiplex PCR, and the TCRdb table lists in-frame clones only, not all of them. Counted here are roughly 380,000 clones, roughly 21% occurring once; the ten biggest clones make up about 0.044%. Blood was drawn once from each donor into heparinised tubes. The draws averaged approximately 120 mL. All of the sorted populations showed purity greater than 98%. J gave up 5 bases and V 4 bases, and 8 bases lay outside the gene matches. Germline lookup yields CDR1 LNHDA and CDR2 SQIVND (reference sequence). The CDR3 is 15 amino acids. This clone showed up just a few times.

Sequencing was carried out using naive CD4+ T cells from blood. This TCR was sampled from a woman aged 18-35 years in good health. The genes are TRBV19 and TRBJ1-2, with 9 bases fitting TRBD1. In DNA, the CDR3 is TGTGCCAGTAGTACACAGGGGGCCGGTCCATATGGCTACACCTTC. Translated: CASSTQGAGPYGYTF.